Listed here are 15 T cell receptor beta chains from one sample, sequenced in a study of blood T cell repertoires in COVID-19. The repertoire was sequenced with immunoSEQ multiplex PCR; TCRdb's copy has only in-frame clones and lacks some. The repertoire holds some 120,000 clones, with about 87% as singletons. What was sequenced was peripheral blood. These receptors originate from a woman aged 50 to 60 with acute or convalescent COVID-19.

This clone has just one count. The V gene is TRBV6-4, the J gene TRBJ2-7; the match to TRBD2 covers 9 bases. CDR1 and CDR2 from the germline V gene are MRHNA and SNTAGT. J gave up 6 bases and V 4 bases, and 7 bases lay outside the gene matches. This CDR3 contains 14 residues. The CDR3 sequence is CASSVVAGALEQYF. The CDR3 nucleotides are TGTGCCAGCAGTGTTGTAGCGGGGGCCCTCGAGCAGTACTTC.

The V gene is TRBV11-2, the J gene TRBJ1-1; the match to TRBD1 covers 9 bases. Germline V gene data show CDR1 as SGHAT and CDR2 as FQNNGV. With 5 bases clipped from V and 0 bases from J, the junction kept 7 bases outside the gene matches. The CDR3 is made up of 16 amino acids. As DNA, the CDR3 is TGTGCCAGCAGCGCGGGACAGGGCATCATGAACACTGAAGCTTTCTTT. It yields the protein CASSAGQGIMNTEAFF.

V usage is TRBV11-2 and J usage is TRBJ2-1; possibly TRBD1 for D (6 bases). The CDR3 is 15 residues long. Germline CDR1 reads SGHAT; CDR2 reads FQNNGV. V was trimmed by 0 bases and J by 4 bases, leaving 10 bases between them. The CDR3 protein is CASSLDRGSYNEQFF. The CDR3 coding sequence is TGTGCCAGCAGCTTAGACAGGGGTTCATACAATGAGCAGTTCTTC.

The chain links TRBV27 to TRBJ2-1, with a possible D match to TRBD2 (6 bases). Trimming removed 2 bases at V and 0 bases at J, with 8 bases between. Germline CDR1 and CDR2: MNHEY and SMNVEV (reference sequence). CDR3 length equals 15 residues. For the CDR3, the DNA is TGTGCCAGCAGTTTAGACGGGAGCTCCTACAATGAGCAGTTCTTC. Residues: CASSLDGSSYNEQFF.

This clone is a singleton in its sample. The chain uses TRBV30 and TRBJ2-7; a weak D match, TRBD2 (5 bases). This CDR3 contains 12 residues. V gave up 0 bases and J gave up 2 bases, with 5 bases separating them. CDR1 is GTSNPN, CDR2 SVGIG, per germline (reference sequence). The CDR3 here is CAWSVGTYEQYF. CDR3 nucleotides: TGTGCCTGGAGTGTCGGGACCTACGAGCAGTACTTC.

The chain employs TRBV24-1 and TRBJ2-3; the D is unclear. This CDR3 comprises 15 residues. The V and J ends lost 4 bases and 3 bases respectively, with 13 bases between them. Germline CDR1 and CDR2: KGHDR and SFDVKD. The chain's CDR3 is CATSEALEATDTQYF. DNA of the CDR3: TGTGCCACCAGTGAAGCCCTTGAAGCAACAGATACGCAGTATTTT.

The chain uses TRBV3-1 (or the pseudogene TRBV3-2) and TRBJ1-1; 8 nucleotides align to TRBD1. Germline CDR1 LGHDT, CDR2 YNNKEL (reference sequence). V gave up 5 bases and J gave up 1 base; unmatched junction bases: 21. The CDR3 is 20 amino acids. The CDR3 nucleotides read TGTGCCAGCAGCGTAGGGCGATCCGGGACAGGTTCTAAGTCGAACACTGAAGCTTTCTTT. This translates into CASSVGRSGTGSKSNTEAFF.

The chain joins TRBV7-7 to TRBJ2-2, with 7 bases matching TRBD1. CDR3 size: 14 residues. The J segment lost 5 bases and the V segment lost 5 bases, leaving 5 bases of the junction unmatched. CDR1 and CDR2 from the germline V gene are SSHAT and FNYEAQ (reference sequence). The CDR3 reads CASSRQGRTGELFF. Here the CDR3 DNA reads TGTGCCAGCAGCCGACAGGGCCGTACCGGGGAGCTGTTTTTT. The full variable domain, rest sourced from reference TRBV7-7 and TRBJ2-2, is GAGVSQSPRYKVTKRGQDVTLRCDPISSHATLYWYQQALGQGPEFLTYFNYEAQPDKSGLPSDRFSAERPEGSISTLTIQRTEQRDSAMYRCASSRQGRTGELFFGEGSRLTVL.

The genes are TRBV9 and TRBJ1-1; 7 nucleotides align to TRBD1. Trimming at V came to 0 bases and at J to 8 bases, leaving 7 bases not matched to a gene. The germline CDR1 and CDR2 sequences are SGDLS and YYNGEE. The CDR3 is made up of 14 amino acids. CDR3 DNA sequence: TGTGCCAGCAGCGTAGGCCAGGGGGTAACGGAAGCTTTCTTT. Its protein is CASSVGQGVTEAFF.

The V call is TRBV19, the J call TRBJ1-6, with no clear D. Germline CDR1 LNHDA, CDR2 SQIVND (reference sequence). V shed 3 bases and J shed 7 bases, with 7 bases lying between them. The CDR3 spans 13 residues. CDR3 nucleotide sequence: TGTGCCAGTAGTATCCTCGGGAATTCACCCCTCCACTTT. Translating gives CASSILGNSPLHF.

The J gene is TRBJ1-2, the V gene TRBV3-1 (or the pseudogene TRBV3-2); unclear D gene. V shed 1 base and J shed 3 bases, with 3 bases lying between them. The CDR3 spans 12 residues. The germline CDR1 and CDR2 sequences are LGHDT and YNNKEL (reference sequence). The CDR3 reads CASSQAYYGYTF. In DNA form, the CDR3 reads TGTGCCAGCAGCCAAGCGTACTATGGCTACACCTTC.

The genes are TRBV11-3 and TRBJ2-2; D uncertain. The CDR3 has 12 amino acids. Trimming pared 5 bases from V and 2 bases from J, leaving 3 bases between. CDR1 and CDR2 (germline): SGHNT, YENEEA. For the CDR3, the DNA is TGTGCCAGCAGCCCAAACACCGGGGAGCTGTTTTTT. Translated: CASSPNTGELFF. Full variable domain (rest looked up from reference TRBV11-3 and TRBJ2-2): EAGVVQSPRYKIIEKKQPVAFWCNPISGHNTLYWYLQNLGQGPELLIRYENEEAVDDSQLPKDRFSAERLKGVDSTLKIQPAELGDSAVYLCASSPNTGELFFGEGSRLTVL.

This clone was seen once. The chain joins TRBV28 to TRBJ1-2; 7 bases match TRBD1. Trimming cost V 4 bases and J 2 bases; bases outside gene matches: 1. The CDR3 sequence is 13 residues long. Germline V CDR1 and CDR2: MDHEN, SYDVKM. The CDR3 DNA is TGTGCCAGCAGTTCGGGACAGAACTATGGCTACACCTTC. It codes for CASSSGQNYGYTF.

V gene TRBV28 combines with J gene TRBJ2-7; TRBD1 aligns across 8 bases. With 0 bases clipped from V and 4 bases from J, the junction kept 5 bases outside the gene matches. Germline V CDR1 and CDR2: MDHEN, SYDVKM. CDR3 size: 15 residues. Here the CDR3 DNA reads TGTGCCAGCAGTTTATGGGACAGGGCCATATACGAGCAGTACTTC. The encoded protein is CASSLWDRAIYEQYF. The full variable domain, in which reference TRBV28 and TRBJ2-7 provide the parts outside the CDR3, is DVKVTQSSRYLVKRTGEKVFLECVQDMDHENMFWYRQDPGLGLRLIYFSYDVKMKEKGDIPEGYSVSREKKERFSLILESASTNQTSMYLCASSLWDRAIYEQYFGPGTRLTVT.

The CDR3 nucleotides are TGTGCCAGCAGCTTGCCCGGAGTGGGTGATGAAAAACTGTTTTTT. It specifies CASSLPGVGDEKLFF. The V and J genes are TRBV5-6 and TRBJ1-4, with D uncertain. The CDR3 extends over 15 amino acids. Per the germline V gene, CDR1 is SGHDT and CDR2 is YYEEEE. V was trimmed by 1 base and J by 6 bases, leaving 13 bases between them.